The 27 T cell receptor beta chains in this list originate from one sample, sequenced in a study of blood T cell repertoires in COVID-19. The assay was immunoSEQ multiplex PCR, and TCRdb's table has in-frame clones only and misses some. Seen here are 200,000 or so clones, around 80% observed once, and the top ten hold 8% to 13%. Sequencing used peripheral blood. All receptors derive from a woman aged 80 or over with acute or convalescent COVID-19.

The chain has TRBV12-3 or TRBV12-4 and TRBJ1-2; a weak D match, TRBD1 (6 bases). CDR3 length: 13 residues. V dropped 6 bases and J dropped 10 bases, with 18 bases sitting between them. For the CDR3, the DNA is TGTGCCAGCAGCCCCGGACCGCGGGGGGCCTACACCTTC. As protein: CASSPGPRGAYTF.

The V gene is TRBV10-3, the J gene TRBJ2-1; TRBD2 matches 9 bases. The CDR3 has 16 amino acids. Germline trimming cut 11 bases from V and 0 bases from J; bases unmatched to any gene: 11. Germline loops: CDR1 ENHRY, CDR2 SYGVKD. For the CDR3, the DNA is TGTGCCTCCCTGGCTAGCGGGACAGTCTCCTACAATGAGCAGTTCTTC. Its translation is CASLASGTVSYNEQFF.

The chain links TRBV3-1 (or the pseudogene TRBV3-2) to TRBJ2-5, with D tentatively TRBD1 (5 bases). The CDR3 loop spans 15 amino acids. The V end was cut by 5 bases, the J end by 3 bases, with 16 bases between. Germline loops: CDR1 LGHDT, CDR2 YNNKEL (reference sequence). CDR3 amino acids: CASSSAYADKETQYF. DNA for the CDR3: TGTGCCAGCAGCTCTGCGTACGCGGACAAAGAGACCCAGTACTTC.

This rearrangement joins TRBV6-5 to TRBJ1-4; no definite D call. Germline-derived CDR1 and CDR2 are MNHEY and SVGAGI. V was trimmed by 6 bases and J by 0 bases, leaving 11 bases between them. The CDR3 extends over 15 amino acids. CDR3 amino acids: CASRREEATNEKLFF. CDR3 nucleotide sequence: TGTGCCAGCAGGCGGGAGGAAGCAACTAATGAAAAACTGTTTTTT.

This clone turned up a few times. The chain combines TRBV27 with TRBJ1-1, with TRBD1 matching over 8 bases. V shed 7 bases, J shed 6 bases, and the junction held 4 bases outside the gene matches. CDR3 length: 12 amino acids. The V gene's germline CDR1 is MNHEY and CDR2 SMNVEV (reference sequence). CDR3 protein: CASNDRGAEAFF. CDR3 bases: TGTGCCAGCAACGACAGGGGCGCTGAAGCTTTCTTT.

The V call is TRBV3-1 (or the pseudogene TRBV3-2), the J call TRBJ1-3; no firm D call. The germline gives CDR1 LGHDT, CDR2 YNNKEL (reference sequence). The CDR3 contains 15 residues. V gave up 0 bases and J gave up 4 bases, with 10 bases separating them. Here the CDR3 DNA reads TGTGCCAGCAGCCAAGATCGCGTAGTAGGAAACACCATATATTTT. Its translation is CASSQDRVVGNTIYF.

The DNA of the CDR3 is TGTGCCAGTAGTTTATCCCCGGGACAGGGGGCGGGCACAGATACGCAGTATTTT. It encodes CASSLSPGQGAGTDTQYF. The rearrangement links TRBV19 to TRBJ2-3, with 12 bases lining up with TRBD1. Per the germline V gene, CDR1 is LNHDA and CDR2 is SQIVND (reference sequence). V lost 5 bases, J lost 1 base, and 10 bases stayed unmatched. This CDR3 has 18 amino acids.

The CDR3 region has the DNA TGTGCCAGTAGTCGACAATCGGCGGGAAACACCATATATTTT. Its translation: CASSRQSAGNTIYF. The chain has TRBV19 and TRBJ1-3; D is uncertain. The CDR3 totals 14 residues. The ends were cut back, 5 bases at V and 4 bases at J, with 12 bases in the middle. CDR1 LNHDA and CDR2 SQIVND come from the germline V gene (reference sequence). Variable domain in full (rest from reference TRBV19 and TRBJ1-3): DGGITQSPKYLFRKEGQNVTLSCEQNLNHDAMYWYRQDPGQGLRLIYYSQIVNDFQKGDIAEGYSVSREKKESFPLTVTSAQKNPTAFYLCASSRQSAGNTIYFGEGSWLTVV.

The chain uses TRBV19 and TRBJ1-6; a possible D gene is TRBD1 (6 bases). Deletions cut 5 bases from V and 2 bases from J, with 19 bases between. This CDR3 region has 18 residues. Germline-derived CDR1 and CDR2 are LNHDA and SQIVND (reference sequence). CDR3 protein: CASSWGTGHSTYNSPLHF. Written as DNA, the CDR3 is TGTGCCAGTAGTTGGGGTACAGGGCATTCAACCTATAATTCACCCCTCCACTTT.

This chain joins TRBV9 and TRBJ2-5; 8 bases agree with TRBD2. The V and J ends lost 3 bases and 4 bases, in that order; junction bases with no gene match: 8. This CDR3 region has 15 residues. Germline CDR1 and CDR2: SGDLS and YYNGEE. Here the CDR3 reads CASSDPGLGPETQYF. Here the CDR3 DNA reads TGTGCCAGCAGCGACCCGGGACTAGGACCAGAGACCCAGTACTTC.

The rearrangement uses TRBV7-9 and TRBJ2-7, with 8 bases identical to TRBD2. The germline V gene encodes CDR1 SEHNR and CDR2 FQNEAQ (reference sequence). The junction had 10 bases not matched to a gene; V was cut back by 5 bases and J by 4 bases. CDR3 size: 15 residues. The CDR3 region is CASSPPSGGYYEQYF. CDR3 coding DNA: TGTGCCAGCAGCCCCCCAAGCGGGGGCTATTACGAGCAGTACTTC. The full variable domain, its missing parts supplied by reference TRBV7-9 and TRBJ2-7, is DTGVSQNPRHKITKRGQNVTFRCDPISEHNRLYWYRQTLGQGPEFLTYFQNEAQLEKSRLLSDRFSAERPKGSFSTLEIQRTEQGDSAMYLCASSPPSGGYYEQYFGPGTRLTVT.

V is TRBV7-8 and J is TRBJ1-1; 7 positions match TRBD1. The V gene's germline CDR1 is SGHVS and CDR2 FQNEAQ. V lost 5 bases, J lost 0 bases, and 6 bases stayed unmatched. The CDR3 length is 15 residues. The CDR3: CASSGGQLMNTEAFF. The DNA for the CDR3 is TGTGCCAGCAGCGGGGGACAGCTCATGAACACTGAAGCTTTCTTT.

V gene TRBV5-4 combines with J gene TRBJ2-6; 9 bases match TRBD2. Trimming removed 3 bases from V and 0 bases from J; junction bases left unmatched: 7. This CDR3 contains 18 residues. Germline CDR1 reads SGHNT; CDR2 reads YYREEE (reference sequence). The CDR3 nucleotides are TGTGCCAGCAGCTCAACCCGGACTAGCGACTCTGGGGCCAACGTCCTGACTTTC. Translated, it gives CASSSTRTSDSGANVLTF.

This chain joins TRBV30 and TRBJ1-2, with 8 bases matching TRBD1. The CDR3 extends over 13 amino acids. CDR1 and CDR2 from the germline V gene are GTSNPN and SVGIG (reference sequence). The J segment lost 12 bases and the V segment lost 2 bases, leaving 11 bases of the junction unmatched. The CDR3 sequence is CAWSLGTGIQDTF. Written as DNA, the CDR3 is TGTGCCTGGAGTTTGGGGACAGGTATTCAAGACACCTTC. Full variable domain (remainder filled in from reference TRBV30 and TRBJ1-2): SQTIHQWPATLVQPVGSPLSLECTVEGTSNPNLYWYRQAAGRGLQLLFYSVGIGQISSEVPQNLSASRPQDRQFILSSKKLLLSDSGFYLCAWSLGTGIQDTFGSGTRLTVV.

The rearrangement links TRBV4-1 to TRBJ2-5; the D is unclear. CDR3 length: 14 residues. V was clipped by 1 base and J by 2 bases, with 8 bases between them. The germline V gene encodes CDR1 MGHRA and CDR2 YSYEKL. CDR3 region: CASSQAHRQETQYF. DNA of the CDR3: TGCGCCAGCAGCCAAGCCCACAGACAAGAGACCCAGTACTTC.

This clone has only a few counts. J is TRBJ2-3 and V is TRBV7-3; TRBD2 matches 13 bases. CDR1 and CDR2 from the germline V gene are SGHTA and FQGTGA. CDR3 size: 17 residues. The V gene end was trimmed by 4 bases and the J gene end by 3 bases; junction bases not matched to a gene: 7. CDR3 in amino acids: CASSSGLAGRYTDTQYF. The CDR3 coding sequence is TGTGCCAGCAGCTCGGGACTAGCGGGGCGATATACAGATACGCAGTATTTT.

The gene calls are TRBV7-8 and TRBJ1-3; the D is unclear. This CDR3 contains 14 residues. V lost 6 bases and J lost 4, with 13 bases in between. From germline, CDR1 is SGHVS and CDR2 FQNEAQ. The CDR3 is CASSSSRSGNTIYF. The CDR3 DNA reads as TGTGCCAGCAGTTCGAGTAGATCCGGAAACACCATATATTTT.

The chain links TRBV4-3 to TRBJ2-7, with 7 positions matching TRBD1. Germline CDR1 LGHNA, CDR2 YSLEER. The CDR3 is 15 residues long. J gave up 4 bases and V 3 bases, and 9 bases lay outside the gene matches. Here the CDR3 DNA reads TGCGCCAGCAGCCAGGTGCCCGGGACAGTTTACGAGCAGTACTTC. Translation: CASSQVPGTVYEQYF.

This clone was detected only a few times. The chain joins TRBV18 to TRBJ2-3, with TRBD2 as a possible D gene (6 bases). V was trimmed by 3 bases and J by 2 bases, leaving 9 bases between them. This CDR3 has 14 amino acids. CDR1 and CDR2 (germline): KGHSH, LQKENI. The DNA for the CDR3 is TGTGCCAGCTCACCTCCGGGACTCACAGATACGCAGTATTTT. It encodes CASSPPGLTDTQYF.

The J gene is TRBJ2-7, the V gene TRBV20-1; possible D gene TRBD2, 6 bases. The V gene lost 3 bases and the J gene lost 5 bases, with 20 bases spanning the gap. Germline-derived CDR1 and CDR2 are DFQATT and SNEGSKA (reference sequence). This CDR3 comprises 15 residues. The CDR3 loop reads CSASGGNQLLDEQYF. CDR3 bases: TGCAGTGCTAGTGGCGGGAACCAACTTTTGGACGAGCAGTACTTC.

This chain links TRBV10-3 with TRBJ1-6; 8 nucleotides line up with TRBD1. CDR1 and CDR2 from the germline V gene are ENHRY and SYGVKD. Unmatched junction bases numbered 2, after V lost 2 bases and J lost 5 bases. The CDR3 is 15 residues long. The CDR3: CAISEGQGDNSPLHF. The CDR3 nucleotides are TGTGCCATCAGTGAGGGACAGGGAGATAATTCACCCCTCCACTTT.

V and J are TRBV3-1 (or the pseudogene TRBV3-2) and TRBJ1-2, with D unresolved. This CDR3 has 15 amino acids. Trimming took 3 bases from V and 5 from J, leaving 16 bases between them. Germline values: CDR1 LGHDT, CDR2 YNNKEL (reference sequence). CDR3 in DNA: TGTGCCAGCAGCCATCGTGAGGTCTCACGATATGGCTACACCTTC. Translating it yields CASSHREVSRYGYTF.

This chain connects TRBV14 to TRBJ2-5; TRBD1 matches 8 bases. CDR3 size: 17 residues. V gave up 1 base and J gave up 2 bases; unmatched junction bases: 9. The germline gives CDR1 SGHDN, CDR2 FVKESK. The CDR3 region has the DNA TGTGCCAGCAGCCAAGGGAGGCCCGGACAGGGACAAGAGACCCAGTACTTC. Residues: CASSQGRPGQGQETQYF.

The V gene is TRBV16, the J gene TRBJ1-1, with a tentative D call TRBD1 (6 bases). CDR3 size: 14 residues. Trimming stripped 0 bases from V and 8 bases from J, with 13 bases between. Germline V gene sequence: CDR1 KGHSY, CDR2 FQNENV. CDR3 nucleotides: TGTGCCAGCAGCCAATCGTCAGGGGAGGGGGAAGCTTTCTTT. Amino acid sequence: CASSQSSGEGEAFF.

The V call is TRBV6-5, the J call TRBJ1-5; no reliable D call. Germline V lookup: CDR1 MNHEY, CDR2 SVGAGI. This CDR3 comprises 14 residues. V was clipped by 0 bases and J by 1 base, with 4 bases between them. The CDR3: CASSYSESNQPQHF. CDR3 bases: TGTGCCAGCAGTTACTCGGAGAGCAATCAGCCCCAGCATTTT.

V usage is TRBV5-1 and J usage is TRBJ2-7; 7 nucleotides line up with TRBD1. Germline CDR1 reads SGHRS; CDR2 reads YFSETQ. The V gene end was trimmed by 3 bases and the J gene end by 0 bases; junction bases not matched to a gene: 3. This CDR3 is built from 14 residues. In DNA, the CDR3 is TGCGCCAGCAGCTACGGGACAGTCTCCTACGAGCAGTACTTC. Protein sequence: CASSYGTVSYEQYF.

The V call is TRBV5-1, the J call TRBJ1-1; weak D call: TRBD1 (5 bases). CDR1 SGHRS and CDR2 YFSETQ come from the germline V gene. The V and J ends lost 2 bases and 3 bases respectively, with 11 bases between them. The CDR3 is 14 residues long. The CDR3 DNA follows: TGCGCCAGCAGCTTCGCGGGGCGGGACACTGAAGCTTTCTTT. Its protein product is CASSFAGRDTEAFF.